These T cell receptor beta chains were read from a single sample in a study of post-analysis software for immune sequencing data. TCRdb recomputed calls from the PCR reads with MiXCR, one row per CDR3 protein. The sample holds roughly 800,000 distinct CDR3 sequences, roughly 27% seen once. What was sequenced was blood. These receptors were collected from a girl between 5 and 17 years old with multiple sclerosis. Both conserved end residues are part of each CDR3. A D gene is named only where the DNA matches it firmly. Where a row states a size, it is once, few, many or the class of an expanded clone; other rows omit it.

J: TRBJ2-5; V: TRBV12-3/TRBV12-4; D: -; size: -; CDR3: CASTPEGRAQETQYF; DNA: TGTGCCAGCACACCCGAGGGCAGGGCGCAAGAGACCCAGTACTTC
J: TRBJ2-7; V: TRBV15; D: TRBD2; size: -; CDR3: CATSRDLISGSYEQYF; DNA: TGTGCCACCAGCAGAGATCTGATTAGCGGGAGCTACGAGCAGTACTTC
J: TRBJ1-3; V: TRBV7-2; D: -; size: few; CDR3: CASSLGSGAGNTIYF; DNA: TGTGCCAGCAGCTTAGGGTCTGGGGCGGGAAACACCATATATTTT
J: TRBJ2-6; V: TRBV28; D: -; size: -; CDR3: CAIKRGGSGANVLTF; DNA: TGTGCCATCAAAAGGGGAGGATCTGGGGCCAACGTCCTGACTTTC
J: TRBJ2-2; V: TRBV2; D: -; size: few; CDR3: CASSEAVSNTGELFF; DNA: TGTGCCAGCAGTGAAGCTGTCTCAAACACCGGGGAGCTGTTTTTT
J: TRBJ2-1; V: TRBV20-1; D: -; size: many; CDR3: CSARVRGFEGFEQFF; DNA: TGCAGTGCTAGAGTTCGGGGATTTGAGGGATTTGAGCAGTTCTTC
J: TRBJ1-2; V: TRBV28; D: -; size: -; CDR3: CASSFEPIYGYTF; DNA: TGTGCCAGCAGTTTCGAGCCTATCTATGGCTACACCTTC
J: TRBJ2-7; V: TRBV5-1; D: -; size: -; CDR3: CAGSLERIYEQYF; DNA: TGCGCCGGCAGCTTGGAAAGGATTTACGAGCAGTACTTC
J: TRBJ2-1; V: TRBV7-9; D: TRBD2; size: few; CDR3: CASSRIAGGSGEQFF; DNA: TGTGCCAGCAGCCGGATAGCGGGAGGTAGCGGTGAGCAGTTCTTC
J: TRBJ2-3; V: TRBV7-2; D: TRBD2; size: many; CDR3: CASSLELADTDTQYF; DNA: TGTGCCAGCAGCTTAGAACTAGCGGACACAGATACGCAGTATTTT
J: TRBJ2-3; V: TRBV5-4; D: TRBD2; size: -; CDR3: CASSLILGGGADTQYF; DNA: TGTGCCAGCAGCTTAATTCTCGGCGGGGGGGCAGATACGCAGTATTTT
J: TRBJ1-2; V: TRBV3-1; D: TRBD1; size: -; CDR3: CASSLNTGQGDGYTF; DNA: TGTGCCAGCAGCCTAAACACGGGACAGGGCGACGGCTACACCTTC
J: TRBJ1-1; V: TRBV24-1; D: -; size: -; CDR3: CAGRGGVSAFF; DNA: TGTGCCGGACGGGGAGGGGTATCAGCTTTCTTT
J: TRBJ2-2; V: TRBV10-1; D: TRBD1; size: -; CDR3: CATRDRESGELFF; DNA: TGCGCCACACGGGACAGGGAATCCGGGGAGCTGTTTTTT
J: TRBJ2-5; V: TRBV7-2; D: TRBD2; size: -; CDR3: CAGSPERGIWETQYF; DNA: TGTGCCGGCAGCCCCGAGCGGGGGATTTGGGAGACCCAGTACTTC
J: TRBJ1-1; V: TRBV5-1; D: TRBD1; size: few; CDR3: CASSFSTGGFMNTEAFF; DNA: TGCGCCAGCAGCTTTAGTACAGGGGGATTCATGAACACTGAAGCTTTCTTT
J: TRBJ2-3; V: TRBV7-6; D: -; size: -; CDR3: CASSANRGPDTQYF; DNA: TGTGCCAGCAGCGCTAATAGGGGCCCAGATACGCAGTATTTT
J: TRBJ2-2; V: TRBV7-2; D: -; size: few; CDR3: CASSLVAGWNTGELFF; DNA: TGTGCCAGCAGCTTAGTGGCAGGGTGGAACACCGGGGAGCTGTTTTTT
J: TRBJ2-3; V: TRBV7-9; D: -; size: -; CDR3: CASSLGGSYTDTQYF; DNA: TGTGCCAGCAGCTTAGGGGGCAGCTACACAGATACGCAGTATTTT
J: TRBJ2-2; V: TRBV10-3; D: -; size: -; CDR3: CAISGRGPSGGELFF; DNA: TGTGCCATCAGTGGGCGGGGACCGTCAGGCGGGGAGCTGTTTTTT
J: TRBJ1-5; V: TRBV12-3/TRBV12-4; D: -; size: few; CDR3: CASSFQARQPQHF; DNA: TGTGCCAGCAGTTTCCAGGCAAGGCAGCCCCAGCATTTT